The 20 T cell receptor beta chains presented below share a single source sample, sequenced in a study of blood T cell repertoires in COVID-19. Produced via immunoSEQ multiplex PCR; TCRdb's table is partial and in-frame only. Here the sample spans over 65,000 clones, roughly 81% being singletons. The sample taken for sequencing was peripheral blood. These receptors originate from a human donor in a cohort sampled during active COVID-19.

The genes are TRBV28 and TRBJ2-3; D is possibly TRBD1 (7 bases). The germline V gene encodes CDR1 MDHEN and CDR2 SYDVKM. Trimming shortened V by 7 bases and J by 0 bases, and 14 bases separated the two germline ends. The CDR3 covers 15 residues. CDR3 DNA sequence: TGTGCCAGCACCCCAGGGGGGATTAGCACAGATACGCAGTATTTT. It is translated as CASTPGGISTDTQYF.

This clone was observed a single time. CDR3 sequence reads: CASSTRDRGRPDTQYF. As DNA, the CDR3 is TGTGCCAGCAGCACCCGGGACAGGGGGCGCCCAGATACGCAGTATTTT. The chain links TRBV7-9 to TRBJ2-3, with TRBD1 matching over 12 bases. J lost 4 bases, V lost 5 bases, and 7 bases had no gene match. Germline CDR1 is SEHNR and CDR2 is FQNEAQ (reference sequence). This CDR3 has 16 residues.

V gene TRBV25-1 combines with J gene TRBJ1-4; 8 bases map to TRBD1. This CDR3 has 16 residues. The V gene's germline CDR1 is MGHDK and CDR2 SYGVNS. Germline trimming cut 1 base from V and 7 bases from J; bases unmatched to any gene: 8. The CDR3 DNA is TGTGCCAGCAGTGAATCGGAAGGACAGGGATCTGAAAAACTGTTTTTT. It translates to CASSESEGQGSEKLFF.

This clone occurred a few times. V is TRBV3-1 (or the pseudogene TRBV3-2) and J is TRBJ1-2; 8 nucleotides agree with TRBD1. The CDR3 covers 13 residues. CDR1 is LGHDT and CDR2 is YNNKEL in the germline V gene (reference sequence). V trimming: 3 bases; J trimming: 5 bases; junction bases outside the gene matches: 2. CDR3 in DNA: TGTGCCAGCAGCCAGGGACAGGCGTATGGCTACACCTTC. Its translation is CASSQGQAYGYTF.

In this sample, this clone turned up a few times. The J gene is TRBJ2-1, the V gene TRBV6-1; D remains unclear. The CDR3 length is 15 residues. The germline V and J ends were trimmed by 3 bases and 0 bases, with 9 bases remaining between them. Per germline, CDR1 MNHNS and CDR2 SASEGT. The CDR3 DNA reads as TGTGCCAGCAGTGACGGAAGGAGCTCCTACAATGAGCAGTTCTTC. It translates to CASSDGRSSYNEQFF.

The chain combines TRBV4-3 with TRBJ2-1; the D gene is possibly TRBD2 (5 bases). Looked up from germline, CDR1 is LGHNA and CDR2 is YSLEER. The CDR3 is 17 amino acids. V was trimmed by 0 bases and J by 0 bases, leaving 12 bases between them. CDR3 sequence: CASSQDTYGVSYNEQFF. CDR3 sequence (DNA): TGCGCCAGCAGCCAAGATACGTACGGGGTCTCCTACAATGAGCAGTTCTTC.

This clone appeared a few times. The CDR3 sequence is CASSSLARNEQFF. The CDR3 DNA is TGTGCCAGCAGTTCATTAGCGAGAAATGAGCAGTTCTTC. The V gene is TRBV12-3 or TRBV12-4, the J gene TRBJ2-1, with D perhaps matching TRBD2 (5 bases). V gave up 4 bases and J gave up 7 bases, with 11 bases separating them. The CDR3 runs 13 residues.

The CDR3 reads CASRGRASYNEQFF. In DNA, the CDR3 is TGTGCCAGCAGGGGCAGGGCCTCCTACAATGAGCAGTTCTTC. The genes are TRBV6-5 and TRBJ2-1; perhaps TRBD1 as D (5 bases). Germline values: CDR1 MNHEY, CDR2 SVGAGI. The CDR3 is 14 amino acids. V lost 6 bases, J lost 0 bases, and 9 bases lay in between.

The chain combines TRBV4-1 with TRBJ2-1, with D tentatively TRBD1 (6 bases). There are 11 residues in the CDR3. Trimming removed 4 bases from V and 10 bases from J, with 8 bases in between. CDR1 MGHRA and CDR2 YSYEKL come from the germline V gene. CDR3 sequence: CASSRTGEQFF. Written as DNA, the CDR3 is TGCGCCAGCAGCCGTACAGGGGAGCAGTTCTTC.

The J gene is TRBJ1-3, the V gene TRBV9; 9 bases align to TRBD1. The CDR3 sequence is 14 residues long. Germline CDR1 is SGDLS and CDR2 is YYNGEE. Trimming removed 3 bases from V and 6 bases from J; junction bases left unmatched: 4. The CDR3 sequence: CASSGRDRVNTIYF. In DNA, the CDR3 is TGTGCCAGCAGCGGCAGGGACAGGGTAAACACCATATATTTT.

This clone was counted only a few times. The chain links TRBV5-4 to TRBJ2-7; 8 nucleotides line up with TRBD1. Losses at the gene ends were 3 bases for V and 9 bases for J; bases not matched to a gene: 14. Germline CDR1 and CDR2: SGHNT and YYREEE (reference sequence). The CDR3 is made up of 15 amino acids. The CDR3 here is CASSYETNRGSVQYF. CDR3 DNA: TGTGCCAGCAGCTACGAAACTAACAGGGGGTCTGTGCAGTACTTC.

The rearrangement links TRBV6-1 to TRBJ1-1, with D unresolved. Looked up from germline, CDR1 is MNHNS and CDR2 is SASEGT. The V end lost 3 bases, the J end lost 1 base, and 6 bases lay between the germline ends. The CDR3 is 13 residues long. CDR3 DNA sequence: TGTGCCAGCAGTGACCGGGGGAACACTGAAGCTTTCTTT. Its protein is CASSDRGNTEAFF.

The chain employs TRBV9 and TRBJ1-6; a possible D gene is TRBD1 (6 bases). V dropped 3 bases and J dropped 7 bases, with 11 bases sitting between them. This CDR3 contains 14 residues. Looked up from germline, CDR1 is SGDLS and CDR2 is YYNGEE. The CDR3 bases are TGTGCCAGCAGCGAAACGCAGGGGAATTCACCCCTCCACTTT. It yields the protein CASSETQGNSPLHF.

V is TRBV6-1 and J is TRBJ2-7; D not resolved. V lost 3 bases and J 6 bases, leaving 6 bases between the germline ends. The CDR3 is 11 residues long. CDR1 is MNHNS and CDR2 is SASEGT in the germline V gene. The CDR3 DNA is TGTGCCAGCAGTGACCCCAGCGAGCAGTACTTC. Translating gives CASSDPSEQYF.

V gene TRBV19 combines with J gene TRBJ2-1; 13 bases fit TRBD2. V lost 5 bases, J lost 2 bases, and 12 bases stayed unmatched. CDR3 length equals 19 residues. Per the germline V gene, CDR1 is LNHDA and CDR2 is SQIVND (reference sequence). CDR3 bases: TGTGCCAGTAGTCCAACCTCGGGACTAGCGGGGAACACCTACAATGAGCAGTTCTTC. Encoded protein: CASSPTSGLAGNTYNEQFF.

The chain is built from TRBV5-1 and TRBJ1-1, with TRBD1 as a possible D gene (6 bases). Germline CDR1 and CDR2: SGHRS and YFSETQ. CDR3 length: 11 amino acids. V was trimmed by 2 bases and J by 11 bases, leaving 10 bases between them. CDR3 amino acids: CASSLGGEAFF. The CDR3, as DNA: TGCGCCAGCAGCTTAGGGGGAGAGGCTTTCTTT.

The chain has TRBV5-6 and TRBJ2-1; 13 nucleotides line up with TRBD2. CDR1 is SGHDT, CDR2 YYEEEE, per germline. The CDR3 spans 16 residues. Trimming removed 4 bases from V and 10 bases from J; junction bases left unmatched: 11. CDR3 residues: CASSASTSGRSREQFF. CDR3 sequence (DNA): TGTGCCAGCAGCGCCTCGACTAGCGGGAGGTCGAGGGAGCAGTTCTTC.

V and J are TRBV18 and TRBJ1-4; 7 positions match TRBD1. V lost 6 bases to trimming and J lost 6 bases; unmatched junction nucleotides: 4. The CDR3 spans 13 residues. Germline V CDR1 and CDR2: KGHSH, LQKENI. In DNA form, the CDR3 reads TGTGCCAGCTCTAGGGGGCTCGATGAAAAACTGTTTTTT. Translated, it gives CASSRGLDEKLFF.

The DNA of the CDR3 is TGTGCCAGCAGTTACCGCGACAGAGAGACCCAGTACTTC. Its translation is CASSYRDRETQYF. V is TRBV6-5 and J is TRBJ2-5, with D maybe TRBD1 (5 bases). The CDR3 loop spans 13 amino acids. Germline V CDR1 and CDR2: MNHEY, SVGAGI. The ends were cut back, 2 bases at V and 4 bases at J, with 8 bases in the middle.

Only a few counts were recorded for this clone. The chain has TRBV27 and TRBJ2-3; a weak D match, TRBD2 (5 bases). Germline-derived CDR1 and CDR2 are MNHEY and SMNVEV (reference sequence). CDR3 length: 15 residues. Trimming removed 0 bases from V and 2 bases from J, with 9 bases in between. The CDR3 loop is CASSLSTGNTDTQYF. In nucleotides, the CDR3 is TGTGCCAGCAGTTTATCAACGGGGAACACAGATACGCAGTATTTT.